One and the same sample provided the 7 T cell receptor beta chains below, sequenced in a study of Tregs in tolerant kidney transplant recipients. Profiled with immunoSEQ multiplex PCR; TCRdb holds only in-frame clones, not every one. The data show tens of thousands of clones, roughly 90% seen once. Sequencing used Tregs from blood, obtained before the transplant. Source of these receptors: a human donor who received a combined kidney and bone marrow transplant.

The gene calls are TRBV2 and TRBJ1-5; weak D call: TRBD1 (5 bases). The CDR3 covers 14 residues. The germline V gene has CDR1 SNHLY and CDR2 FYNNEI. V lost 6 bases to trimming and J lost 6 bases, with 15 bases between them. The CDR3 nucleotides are TGTGCCAGCAGGGTGCAGGGTGACGGTCAGCCCCAGCATTTT. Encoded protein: CASRVQGDGQPQHF.

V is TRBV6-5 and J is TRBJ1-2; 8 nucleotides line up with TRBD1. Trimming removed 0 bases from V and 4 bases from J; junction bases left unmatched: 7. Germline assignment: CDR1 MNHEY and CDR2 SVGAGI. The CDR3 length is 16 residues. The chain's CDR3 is CASSYSTGDPIYGYTF. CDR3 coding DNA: TGTGCCAGCAGTTACTCGACAGGGGATCCGATCTATGGCTACACCTTC.

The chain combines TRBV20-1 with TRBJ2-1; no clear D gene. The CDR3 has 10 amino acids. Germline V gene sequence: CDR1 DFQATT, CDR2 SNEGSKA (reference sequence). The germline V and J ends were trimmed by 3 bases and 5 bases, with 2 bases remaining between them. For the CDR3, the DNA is TGCAGTGCTAGGAACAATGAGCAGTTCTTC. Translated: CSARNNEQFF.

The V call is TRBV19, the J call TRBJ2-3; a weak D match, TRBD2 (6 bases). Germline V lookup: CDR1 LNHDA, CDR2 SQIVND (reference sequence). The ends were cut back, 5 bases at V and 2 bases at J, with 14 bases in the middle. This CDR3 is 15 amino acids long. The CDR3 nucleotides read TGTGCCAGTAGTGTTTCGGGACTCCCCACAGATACGCAGTATTTT. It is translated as CASSVSGLPTDTQYF.

The CDR3 is CASSLEVVVQTEAFF. The CDR3 region has the DNA TGTGCCAGCAGCTTAGAGGTTGTGGTACAAACTGAAGCTTTCTTT. The chain links TRBV7-2 to TRBJ1-1; unclear D gene. This CDR3 spans 15 amino acids. Trimming removed 1 base from V and 5 bases from J, with 14 bases in between. CDR1 SGHTA and CDR2 FQGNSA come from the germline V gene.

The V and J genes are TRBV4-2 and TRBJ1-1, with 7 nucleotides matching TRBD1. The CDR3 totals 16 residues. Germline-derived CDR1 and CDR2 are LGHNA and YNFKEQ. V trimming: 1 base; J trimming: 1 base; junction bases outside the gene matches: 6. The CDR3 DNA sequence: TGTGCCAGCAGCCAAGCCGGACAGGCTCAGAACACTGAAGCTTTCTTT. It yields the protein CASSQAGQAQNTEAFF.

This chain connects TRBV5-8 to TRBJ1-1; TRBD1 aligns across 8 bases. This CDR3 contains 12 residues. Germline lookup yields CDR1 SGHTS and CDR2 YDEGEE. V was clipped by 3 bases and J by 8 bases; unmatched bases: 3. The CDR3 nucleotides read TGTGCCAGCAGCTCTCGACAGGGGGAAGCTTTCTTT. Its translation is CASSSRQGEAFF.